This T cell receptor beta chain is drawn from a study of CD8 T cells in ankylosing spondylitis. Study-wide findings and caveats: A motif in TCR beta, a set of 8 or 9 highly homologous variants, appeared characteristic of ankylosing spondylitis blood. Relatively rare in peripheral blood, disease-linked clones were also CD8+.

The CDR3 sequence is 13 residues long. The V and J ends lost 0 bases and 1 base respectively, with 4 bases between them. Germline CDR1 and CDR2: SGDLS and YYNGEE. TCR beta libraries were made by quantitative 5'-RACE with molecular barcodes. TCRdb re-called the 5' RACE reads with MiXCR, one entry per CDR3 protein. The top ten hold roughly 1.9% of the sample, which has almost 30,000 distinct CDR3 sequences, 5.3% seen once. This clonotype has a count of ten or more. Its antigen is still unknown. V and J are TRBV9 and TRBJ1-1, with D unresolved. The receptor was isolated from a female donor with ankylosing spondylitis or in good health (not recorded which). Sequences were obtained from blood, either unsorted or a sorted T cell fraction (not recorded which). The CDR3: CASSVAANTEAFF. The CDR3 DNA sequence: TGTGCCAGCAGCGTAGCAGCGAACACTGAAGCTTTCTTT.